Sequencing of this T cell receptor beta chain was carried out in a study of response to subunit inactivated influenza vaccine. General study findings and limits: The authors suggested that few new T cells are recruited per seasonal influenza vaccination.

This clonotype has a handful of counts. Its target is unknown. TCRdb re-analysed the RT-PCR reads in MiXCR, keeping a single row per CDR3 protein. Altogether around 520,000 distinct CDR3 sequences are present, 12% being singletons, with the ten largest covering 10%. This CDR3 contains 13 residues. V shed 0 bases and J 11 bases; nucleotides not matched to a gene: 6. Looked up from germline, CDR1 is SGDLS and CDR2 is YYNGEE. Sequencing used PBMCs from blood, obtained on the day of vaccination. The J gene is TRBJ2-3, the V gene TRBV9; TRBD1 matches at 7 bases. The TCR comes from a man in his forties or fifties who received an inactivated influenza vaccine. The CDR3 DNA sequence: TGTGCCAGCAGCGTAGTTTCAGGGGGTGAGCAGTATTTT. Protein product: CASSVVSGGEQYF.